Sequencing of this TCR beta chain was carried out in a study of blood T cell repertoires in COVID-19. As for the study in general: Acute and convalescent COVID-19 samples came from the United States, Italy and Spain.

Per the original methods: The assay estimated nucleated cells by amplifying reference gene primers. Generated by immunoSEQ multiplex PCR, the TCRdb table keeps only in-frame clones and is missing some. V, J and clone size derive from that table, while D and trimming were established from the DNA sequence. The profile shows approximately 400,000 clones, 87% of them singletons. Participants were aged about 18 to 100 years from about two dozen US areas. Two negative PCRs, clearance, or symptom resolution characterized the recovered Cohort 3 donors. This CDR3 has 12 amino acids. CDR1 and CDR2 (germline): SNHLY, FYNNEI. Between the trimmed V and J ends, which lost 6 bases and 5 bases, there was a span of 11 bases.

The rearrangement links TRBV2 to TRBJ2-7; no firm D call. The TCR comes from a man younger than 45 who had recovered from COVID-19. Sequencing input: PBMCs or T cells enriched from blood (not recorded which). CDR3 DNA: TGTGCCAGCAGGGTGAACCGGGACGAGCAGTACTTC. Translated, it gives CASRVNRDEQYF.